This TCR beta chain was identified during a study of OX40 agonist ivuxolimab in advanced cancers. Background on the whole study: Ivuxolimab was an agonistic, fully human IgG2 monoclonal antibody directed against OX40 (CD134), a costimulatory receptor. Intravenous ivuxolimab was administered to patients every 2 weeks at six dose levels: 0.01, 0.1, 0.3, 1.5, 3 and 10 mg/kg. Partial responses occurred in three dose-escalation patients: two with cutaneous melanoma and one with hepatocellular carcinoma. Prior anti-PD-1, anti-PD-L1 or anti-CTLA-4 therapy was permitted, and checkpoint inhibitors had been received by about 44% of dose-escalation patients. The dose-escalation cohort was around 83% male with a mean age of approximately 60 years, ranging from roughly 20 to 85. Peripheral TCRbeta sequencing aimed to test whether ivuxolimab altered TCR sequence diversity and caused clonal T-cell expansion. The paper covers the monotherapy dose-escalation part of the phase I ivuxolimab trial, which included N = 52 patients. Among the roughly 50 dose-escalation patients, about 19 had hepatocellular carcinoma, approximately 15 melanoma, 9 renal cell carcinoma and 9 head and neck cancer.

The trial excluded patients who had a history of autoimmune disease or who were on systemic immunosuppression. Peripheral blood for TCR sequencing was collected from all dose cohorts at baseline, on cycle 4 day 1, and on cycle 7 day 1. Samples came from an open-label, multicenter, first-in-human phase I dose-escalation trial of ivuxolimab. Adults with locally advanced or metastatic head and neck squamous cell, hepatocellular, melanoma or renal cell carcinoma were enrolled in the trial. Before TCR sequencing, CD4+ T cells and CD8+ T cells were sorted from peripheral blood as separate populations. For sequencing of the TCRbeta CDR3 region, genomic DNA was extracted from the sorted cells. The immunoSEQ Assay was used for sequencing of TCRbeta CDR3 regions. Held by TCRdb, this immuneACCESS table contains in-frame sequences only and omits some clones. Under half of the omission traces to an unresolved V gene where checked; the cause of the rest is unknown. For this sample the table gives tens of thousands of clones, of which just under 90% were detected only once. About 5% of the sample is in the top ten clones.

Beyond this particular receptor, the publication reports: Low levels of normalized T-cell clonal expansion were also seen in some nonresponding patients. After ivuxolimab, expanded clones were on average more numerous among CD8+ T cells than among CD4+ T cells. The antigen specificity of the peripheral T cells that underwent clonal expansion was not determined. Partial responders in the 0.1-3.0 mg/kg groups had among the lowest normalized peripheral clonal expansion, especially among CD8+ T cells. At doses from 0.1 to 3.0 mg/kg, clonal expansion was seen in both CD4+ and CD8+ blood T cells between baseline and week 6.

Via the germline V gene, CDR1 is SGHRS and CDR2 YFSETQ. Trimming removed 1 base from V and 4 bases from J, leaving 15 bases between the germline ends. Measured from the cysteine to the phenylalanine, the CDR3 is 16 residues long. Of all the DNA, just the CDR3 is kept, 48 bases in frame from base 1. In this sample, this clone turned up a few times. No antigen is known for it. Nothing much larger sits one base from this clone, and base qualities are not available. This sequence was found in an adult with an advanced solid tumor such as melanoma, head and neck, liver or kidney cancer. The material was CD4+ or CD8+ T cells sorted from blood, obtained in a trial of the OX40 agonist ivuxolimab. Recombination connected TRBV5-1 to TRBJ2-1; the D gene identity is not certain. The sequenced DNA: TGCGCCAGCAGCTTGAAAGGCTTCCTCCTATACAATGAGCAGTTCTTC. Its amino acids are CASSLKGFLLYNEQFF.